This passage covers 15 T cell receptor beta chains from one sample sequenced in a study of blood T cell repertoires in COVID-19. Repertoires were generated with immunoSEQ multiplex PCR, while TCRdb's copy carries only in-frame clones and drops some. The table records more than 95,000 clones, about four fifths of them present only once. The sequenced sample consisted of peripheral blood. The receptors were gathered from a man aged 80 or over with active or convalescent COVID-19.

The rearrangement joins TRBV2 to TRBJ1-5, with D tentatively TRBD1 (6 bases). Trimming cost V 7 bases and J 2 bases, with 9 bases left between them. CDR3 size: 13 residues. Germline CDR1 SNHLY, CDR2 FYNNEI. The DNA for the CDR3 is TGTGCCAGCACGGCAGGGGGCAATCAGCCCCAGCATTTT. As protein: CASTAGGNQPQHF. Full variable domain (outside the CDR3, taken from reference TRBV2 and TRBJ1-5): EPEVTQTPSHQVTQMGQEVILRCVPISNHLYFYWYRQILGQKVEFLVSFYNNEISEKSEIFDDQFSVERPDGSNFTLKIRSTKLEDSAMYFCASTAGGNQPQHFGDGTRLSIL.

The V call is TRBV2, the J call TRBJ1-4; D not resolved. The CDR3 is 13 residues long. The V gene's germline CDR1 is SNHLY and CDR2 FYNNEI. V lost 10 bases and J 5 bases, leaving 14 bases between the germline ends. DNA for the CDR3: TGTGCCATTAGCATCGGGGTGAATGAAAAACTGTTTTTT. It translates to CAISIGVNEKLFF.

The rearrangement links TRBV12-3 or TRBV12-4 to TRBJ2-5; 8 bases line up with TRBD1. The junction had 6 bases not matched to a gene; V was cut back by 6 bases and J by 6 bases. The CDR3 length is 13 residues. This chain's CDR3 is CASSLDREQTQYF. The CDR3 nucleotides read TGTGCCAGCAGCTTGGACAGGGAACAGACCCAGTACTTC.

The chain is built from TRBV15 and TRBJ1-5, with D possibly TRBD1 on 5 matching bases. Germline V gene lookup returns CDR1 LNHNV and CDR2 YYDKDF (reference sequence). V lost 0 bases, J lost 4 bases, and 10 bases lay in between. This CDR3 spans 15 amino acids. The CDR3 reads CATSRDTTANQPQHF. The CDR3 DNA follows: TGTGCCACCAGCAGAGATACGACAGCAAATCAGCCCCAGCATTTT.

The V call is TRBV7-9, the J call TRBJ2-6, with 11 positions matching TRBD2. The CDR3 covers 15 residues. CDR1 and CDR2 from the germline V gene are SEHNR and FQNEAQ (reference sequence). J lost 8 bases, V lost 5 bases, and 5 bases had no gene match. CDR3 DNA sequence: TGTGCCAGCAGCGGCAGACTAGCGGGGTCCAACGTCCTGACTTTC. This translates into CASSGRLAGSNVLTF.

The chain joins TRBV29-1 to TRBJ2-1; possible D gene TRBD2, 6 bases. Trimming removed 7 bases at V and 9 bases at J, with 16 bases between. This CDR3 has 12 amino acids. Germline values: CDR1 SQVTM, CDR2 ANQGSEA. The CDR3 sequence is CSAVGLGGEQFF. For the CDR3, the DNA is TGCAGCGCTGTCGGACTCGGGGGTGAGCAGTTCTTC.

The chain joins TRBV6-1 to TRBJ1-5, with D uncertain. This CDR3 is 16 amino acids long. Germline V gives CDR1 MNHNS, CDR2 SASEGT. V lost 2 bases to trimming and J lost 3 bases, with 14 bases between them. CDR3 region: CASSEPREPHNQPQHF. DNA of the CDR3: TGTGCCAGCAGTGAACCCCGGGAACCCCACAATCAGCCCCAGCATTTT.

This chain's CDR3 is CASRTGTGVPAETQYF. In DNA form, the CDR3 reads TGCGCCAGCAGAACCGGGACAGGGGTTCCGGCGGAGACCCAGTACTTC. The V gene is TRBV5-1, the J gene TRBJ2-5; 10 bases map to TRBD1. The CDR3 totals 16 residues. V dropped 5 bases and J dropped 5; count of bases not matched to a gene: 12. Per germline, CDR1 SGHRS and CDR2 YFSETQ.

This clone has only one observation. The chain uses TRBV12-5 and TRBJ2-7, with D possibly being TRBD1 (5 bases). V dropped 7 bases and J dropped 0 bases, with 10 bases sitting between them. Per germline, CDR1 LGHNT and CDR2 FRNRAP. This CDR3 region has 13 residues. The CDR3 sequence is CASAKDSSYEQYF. The CDR3, as DNA: TGTGCTAGTGCCAAAGACAGCTCCTACGAGCAGTACTTC.

The CDR3 DNA reads as TGTGCCAGCAGCTACGGCGGGGGGAACGGGGAGCTGTTTTTT. Residues: CASSYGGGNGELFF. V gene TRBV7-9 combines with J gene TRBJ2-2, with 8 bases identical to TRBD2. The CDR3 covers 14 residues. Trimming cost V 4 bases and J 7 bases; bases outside gene matches: 5. Germline assignment: CDR1 SEHNR and CDR2 FQNEAQ (reference sequence).

CDR3 sequence reads: CASSLSTGNYGYTF. The CDR3 DNA is TGTGCCAGCAGCCTTTCGACAGGCAACTATGGCTACACCTTC. This rearrangement joins TRBV6-5 to TRBJ1-2, with a weak D call TRBD1 (6 bases). Germline loops: CDR1 MNHEY, CDR2 SVGAGI. Trimming removed 6 bases from V and 2 bases from J, with 13 bases in between. This CDR3 has 14 residues.

The rearrangement joins TRBV5-4 to TRBJ2-3; 9 bases line up with TRBD2. This CDR3 is 16 amino acids long. V shed 5 bases, J shed 5 bases, and the junction held 12 bases outside the gene matches. Per germline, CDR1 SGHNT and CDR2 YYREEE (reference sequence). CDR3 sequence: CASSWNSGGGKDTQYF. CDR3 nucleotides: TGTGCCAGCAGTTGGAATAGCGGGGGCGGGAAAGATACGCAGTATTTT. Together with reference TRBV5-4 and TRBJ2-3, the CDR3 gives the full variable domain: ETGVTQSPTHLIKTRGQQVTLRCSSQSGHNTVSWYQQALGQGPQFIFQYYREEENGRGNFPPRFSGLQFPNYSSELNVNALELDDSALYLCASSWNSGGGKDTQYFGPGTRLTVL.

The chain links TRBV7-9 to TRBJ2-5, with 7 bases aligning to TRBD2. Germline V gene data show CDR1 as SEHNR and CDR2 as FQNEAQ (reference sequence). CDR3 length: 15 amino acids. J gave up 1 base and V 1 base, and 3 bases lay outside the gene matches. The CDR3 here is CASSLEAGVQETQYF. CDR3 sequence (DNA): TGTGCCAGCAGCTTAGAGGCGGGGGTCCAAGAGACCCAGTACTTC. Drawing the rest from reference TRBV7-9 and TRBJ2-5, the complete variable domain is DTGVSQNPRHKITKRGQNVTFRCDPISEHNRLYWYRQTLGQGPEFLTYFQNEAQLEKSRLLSDRFSAERPKGSFSTLEIQRTEQGDSAMYLCASSLEAGVQETQYFGPGTRLLVL.

V usage is TRBV7-2 and J usage is TRBJ1-6, with a tentative D call TRBD1 (5 bases). The CDR3 extends over 15 amino acids. V was pared by 4 bases and J by 6 bases, with 13 bases between. Germline-derived CDR1 and CDR2 are SGHTA and FQGNSA. The CDR3, as DNA: TGTGCCAGCAGCTCTACCCACGGGGGTAATTCACCCCTCCACTTT. Translation: CASSSTHGGNSPLHF. Filled out from reference TRBV7-2 and TRBJ1-6, the complete variable domain reads GAGVSQSPSNKVTEKGKDVELRCDPISGHTALYWYRQSLGQGLEFLIYFQGNSAPDKSGLPSDRFSAERTGGSVSTLTIQRTQQEDSAVYLCASSSTHGGNSPLHFGNGTRLTVT.

There are a few counts of this clone. The chain links TRBV7-6 to TRBJ1-6; D possibly corresponds to TRBD1 (5 bases). This CDR3 has 16 amino acids. The V and J ends lost 4 bases and 9 bases respectively, with 19 bases between them. Germline CDR1 and CDR2: SGHVS and FNYEAQ. The chain's CDR3 is CASSSIQASTGSPLHF. CDR3 nucleotide sequence: TGTGCCAGCAGCTCGATACAGGCTTCTACGGGTTCACCCCTCCACTTT.